The 3 T cell receptor beta chains in this list originate from one sample, sequenced in a study of prognosis after radiotherapy for stage I lung cancer. Amplicons of TCR beta CDR3 were generated from genomic DNA by two-round multiplex PCR. During first-round PCR, primers specific to each TRBV and TRBJ gene were used. TCRdb called the multiplex PCR reads again in MiXCR, with one record for every CDR3 protein. The data show about 51,000 distinct CDR3 sequences, with 30% to 40% seen just once and about a tenth held by the top ten. Sequenced here: PBMCs, sampled before or after stereotactic body radiation therapy (not recorded which). The origin of the receptors is a donor of 50 years or more with non-small cell lung cancer.

This clonotype has at least ten counts. The genes are TRBV3-1 and TRBJ2-1; 13 positions agree with TRBD2. This CDR3 has 17 residues. The germline gives CDR1 LGHDT, CDR2 YNNKEL (reference sequence). The J segment lost 6 bases and the V segment lost 1 base, leaving 6 bases of the junction unmatched. In nucleotides, the CDR3 is TGTGCCAGCAGCCAAGCGAAAACTAGCGGGAGGGTCAATGAGCAGTTCTTC. Amino acids: CASSQAKTSGRVNEQFF.

Ten or more counts support this clonotype. The chain links TRBV20-1 to TRBJ2-3; possible D gene TRBD1, 6 bases. V shed 6 bases and J shed 1 base, with 17 bases lying between them. In germline, CDR1 is DFQATT, CDR2 SNEGSKA (reference sequence). The CDR3 covers 15 residues. CDR3 sequence (DNA): TGCAGTGCCATCGTATTACAGGGAGGCACAGATACGCAGTATTTT. It is translated as CSAIVLQGGTDTQYF.

This clonotype showed up many times. V and J are TRBV6-4 and TRBJ2-1; no definite D call. Germline V gene data show CDR1 as MRHNA and CDR2 as SNTAGT. This CDR3 is 10 amino acids long. Trimming cost V 7 bases and J 5 bases, with 3 bases left between them. CDR3 coding DNA: TGTGCCAGCACCCACAATGAGCAGTTCTTC. Amino acids: CASTHNEQFF.